Shown below are 16 T cell receptor beta chains from a single sample sequenced in a study of cytomegalovirus exposure and HLA in healthy donors (dated by TCRdb to about 2017). Receptor amplification or capture employed the immunoSEQ multiplex PCR assay. For the multiplex PCR, a mixture combining 60 forward primers for TCR Vbeta segments and 13 reverse primers for TCR Jbeta segments was used. What TCRdb holds here is the immuneACCESS table cut down to in-frame rearrangements. Part of the clones is not present; checked against another copy, under half of the missing clones reflect an unresolved V gene, and the others are unexplained. The sample table lists 35,000 to 45,000 clones, 50% of them with a count of one. The ten largest clones capture 9% to 14% of the sample. The sample taken for sequencing was PBMCs. Source of these receptors: a human donor in good health.

V usage is TRBV11-3 and J usage is TRBJ2-3; 11 nucleotides align to TRBD2. The CDR3 consists of 15 residues. J lost 5 bases, V lost 5 bases, and 6 bases had no gene match. Germline V gene sequence: CDR1 SGHNT, CDR2 YENEEA. In DNA form, the CDR3 reads TGTGCCAGCAGCCTGGGGCTAGCGGGGGGAGATACGCAGTATTTT. As protein: CASSLGLAGGDTQYF.

This clone was detected a few times. A read error may produce the germline difference seen at one junction end. This sequence joins TRBV4-3 and TRBJ2-1; D might be TRBD2 (6 bases). The germline gives CDR1 LGHNA, CDR2 YSLEER. The CDR3 has 14 amino acids. The CDR3 region has the DNA TGCGCCAGCAGCAAAGAGGCAGGGAGGAATGAGCAGTTCTTC. Its translation: CASSKEAGRNEQFF.

The V call is TRBV5-1, the J call TRBJ2-5; 11 bases map to TRBD2. CDR1 and CDR2 (germline): SGHRS, YFSETQ. V trimming: 0 bases; J trimming: 0 bases; junction bases outside the gene matches: 1. The CDR3 spans 16 residues. In DNA, the CDR3 is TGCGCCAGCAGCTTGGGGACTAGCGGGTACCAAGAGACCCAGTACTTC. Translated: CASSLGTSGYQETQYF.

This rearrangement joins TRBV27 to TRBJ2-5; 7 nucleotides match TRBD1. V gave up 5 bases and J gave up 2 bases; unmatched junction bases: 2. Looked up from germline, CDR1 is MNHEY and CDR2 is SMNVEV (reference sequence). CDR3 length: 13 amino acids. CDR3 residues: CASSMGQQETQYF. DNA for the CDR3: TGTGCCAGCAGTATGGGACAGCAAGAGACCCAGTACTTC.

This clone was found once. The chain is built from TRBV29-1 and TRBJ1-1; D is ambiguous. The CDR3 sequence is 12 residues long. V was trimmed by 7 bases and J by 3 bases, leaving 12 bases between them. Per the germline V gene, CDR1 is SQVTM and CDR2 is ANQGSEA. The CDR3 region is CSGGGGHTEAFF. Here the CDR3 DNA reads TGCAGCGGCGGAGGAGGGCACACTGAAGCTTTCTTT. Full variable domain (rest looked up from reference TRBV29-1 and TRBJ1-1): SAVISQKPSRDICQRGTSLTIQCQVDSQVTMMFWYRQQPGQSLTLIATANQGSEATYESGFVIDKFPISRPNLTFSTLTVSNMSPEDSSIYLCSGGGGHTEAFFGQGTRLTVV.

The V and J genes are TRBV30 and TRBJ2-4, with a possible D match to TRBD2 (5 bases). CDR1 GTSNPN and CDR2 SVGIG come from the germline V gene (reference sequence). Deletions cut 0 bases from V and 1 base from J, with 7 bases between. This CDR3 region has 14 residues. The CDR3 sequence is CAWSVIAAKNIQYF. CDR3 DNA sequence: TGTGCCTGGAGTGTAATAGCGGCCAAAAACATTCAGTACTTC.

This clone was observed a handful of times. V and J are TRBV9 and TRBJ1-3, with 8 bases lining up with TRBD1. The CDR3 has 15 residues. Germline V lookup: CDR1 SGDLS, CDR2 YYNGEE. V dropped 5 bases and J dropped 0; count of bases not matched to a gene: 4. DNA of the CDR3: TGTGCCAGCAGTTCCGGACAGGGCTCTGGAAACACCATATATTTT. Translated, it gives CASSSGQGSGNTIYF.

The chain carries TRBV28 and TRBJ2-2, with TRBD1 matching over 9 bases. The junction had 3 bases not matched to a gene; V was cut back by 5 bases and J by 2 bases. The CDR3 length is 15 residues. The germline V gene encodes CDR1 MDHEN and CDR2 SYDVKM. The CDR3 bases are TGTGCCAGCAGTCGACAGGGGGGAAACACCGGGGAGCTGTTTTTT. Protein: CASSRQGGNTGELFF.

This clone has only a few counts. The J gene is TRBJ2-7, the V gene TRBV19; 8 bases are shared with TRBD1. V lost 1 base and J lost 3; bases outside the gene matches: 5. This CDR3 is built from 15 residues. CDR1 LNHDA and CDR2 SQIVND come from the germline V gene (reference sequence). CDR3: CASSIGAGGFYEQYF. The CDR3 DNA reads TGTGCCAGTAGTATAGGAGCAGGGGGCTTCTACGAGCAGTACTTC.

V is TRBV19 and J is TRBJ1-2; 7 bases map to TRBD1. Germline loops: CDR1 LNHDA, CDR2 SQIVND (reference sequence). The CDR3 sequence is 15 residues long. The ends lost 4 bases at V and 8 bases at J; junction bases unmatched: 13. The CDR3 region has the DNA TGTGCCAGTAGTACGGGACAGCTTTTCAAGAGAGGCTACACCTTC. Translation gives CASSTGQLFKRGYTF. Based on the CDR3 plus reference TRBV19 and TRBJ1-2, the full variable domain is DGGITQSPKYLFRKEGQNVTLSCEQNLNHDAMYWYRQDPGQGLRLIYYSQIVNDFQKGDIAEGYSVSREKKESFPLTVTSAQKNPTAFYLCASSTGQLFKRGYTFGSGTRLTVV.

V usage is TRBV9 and J usage is TRBJ2-5; 8 bases are shared with TRBD2. CDR3 length: 15 residues. The V segment lost 3 bases and the J segment 8 bases; nucleotides outside the gene matches: 12. The germline CDR1 and CDR2 sequences are SGDLS and YYNGEE. CDR3 residues: CASSEVSGTRGTQYF. DNA of the CDR3: TGTGCCAGCAGCGAGGTTAGCGGGACTCGGGGAACCCAGTACTTC.

J is TRBJ1-1 and V is TRBV7-8; 7 positions agree with TRBD1. CDR1 and CDR2 from the germline V gene are SGHVS and FQNEAQ. The CDR3 has 13 residues. The V segment lost 5 bases and the J segment 3 bases; nucleotides outside the gene matches: 3. CDR3 sequence: CASSADRDTEAFF. CDR3 nucleotides: TGTGCCAGCAGCGCCGACAGGGACACTGAAGCTTTCTTT.

This clone was observed a few times. V usage is TRBV4-3 and J usage is TRBJ2-7; TRBD2 matches at 9 bases. J gave up 2 bases and V 0 bases, and 5 bases lay outside the gene matches. Germline V lookup: CDR1 LGHNA, CDR2 YSLEER. The CDR3 has 16 residues. CDR3 in amino acids: CASSQDWLAGTYEQYF. The CDR3 nucleotides read TGCGCCAGCAGCCAAGATTGGCTAGCGGGAACCTACGAGCAGTACTTC.

The gene calls are TRBV7-8 and TRBJ1-2; D might be TRBD1 (6 bases). CDR1 SGHVS and CDR2 FQNEAQ come from the germline V gene. The CDR3 length is 15 residues. Trimming left V 4 bases short and J 7 bases short, with 19 bases between. The CDR3 DNA sequence: TGTGCCAGCAGCTCTCGACAGGCTTTAACAGCTGGCTACACCTTC. Translated: CASSSRQALTAGYTF.

This clone was seen more than once but under ten times. The chain is built from TRBV7-9 and TRBJ1-3; D is undetermined. Germline CDR1 SEHNR, CDR2 FQNEAQ (reference sequence). Trimming pared 1 base from V and 0 bases from J, leaving 7 bases between. The CDR3 sequence is 15 residues long. Here the CDR3 reads CASSLGRDSGNTIYF. Here the CDR3 DNA reads TGTGCCAGCAGCTTAGGACGGGACTCTGGAAACACCATATATTTT.

This clone has just a few counts. This chain connects TRBV7-6 to TRBJ2-3; 9 bases match TRBD2. The CDR3 extends over 18 amino acids. Germline V gene lookup returns CDR1 SGHVS and CDR2 FNYEAQ. J lost 4 bases, V lost 2 bases, and 13 bases had no gene match. The CDR3 DNA reads as TGTGCCAGCAGCTTACAAGGTGTAGCGGGAGTTCAATCAGATACGCAGTATTTT. It encodes CASSLQGVAGVQSDTQYF.